A selection of T cell receptor beta chains follows, all from one sample in a study of T cells in Graves' hyperthyroidism and ophthalmopathy. MiXCR was run by TCRdb on the multiplex PCR reads, yielding one entry per CDR3 protein. This sample has about 420,000 distinct CDR3 sequences, with more than 15% found just once. Specimen: blood. Source of these receptors: a woman between 18 and 30 years old with Graves' hyperthyroidism. CDR3s include the opening cysteine and the closing phenylalanine or tryptophan. The order of the fields is V gene, clone size, D gene, J gene, CDR3 protein, CDR3 DNA. D genes are given only for firm matches. Expanded clones get a size class; other rows say once, few or many, or leave the size out.

>TRBV5-1|few|-|TRBJ1-4
CASSYNPAGAQEKLFF
TGCGCCAGCAGCTACAACCCGGCGGGGGCTCAGGAAAAACTGTTTTTT
>TRBV29-1|-|-|TRBJ2-3
CSVAPLARDTQYF
TGCAGCGTTGCGCCTCTAGCTAGAGATACGCAGTATTTT
>TRBV5-8|many|-|TRBJ1-2
CASSLAPGRPSLYTF
TGTGCCAGCAGCTTGGCTCCGGGACGGCCCTCTCTCTACACCTTC
>TRBV18|many|-|TRBJ1-6
CASSPPGASYNSPLHF
TGTGCCAGCTCACCACCTGGGGCCTCCTATAATTCACCCCTCCACTTT
>TRBV5-4|-|-|TRBJ2-1
CDSSIRTHNEQFF
TGTGACAGCAGCATAAGGACTCACAATGAGCAGTTCTTC
>TRBV24-1|many|TRBD2|TRBJ2-1
CATSDLTGTSGEEQFF
TGTGCCACCAGTGATTTGACCGGGACTAGCGGGGAAGAGCAGTTCTTC
>TRBV12-5|many|-|TRBJ2-2
CASGLVPRTAKGDGELFF
TGTGCTAGTGGTTTGGTCCCCCGGACGGCGAAAGGGGACGGGGAGCTGTTTTTT
>TRBV27|few|-|TRBJ1-4
CASGEARGNDEKLFF
TGTGCCAGCGGGGAAGCCAGGGGCAACGATGAAAAACTGTTTTTT
>TRBV28|many|-|TRBJ1-4
CASSFLGAGEKLFF
TGTGCCAGCAGTTTCCTGGGGGCAGGGGAAAAACTGTTTTTT
>TRBV19|-|-|TRBJ1-1
CASSRSGTAWNTEAFF
TGTGCCAGTAGCAGGTCAGGGACGGCTTGGAACACTGAAGCTTTCTTT
>TRBV30|many|-|TRBJ1-5
CAWSAGPSIGTQHF
TGTGCCTGGAGTGCGGGCCCATCCATCGGGACCCAGCATTTT
>TRBV6-1|many|-|TRBJ2-5
CASSEATGGGRVDQYF
TGTGCCAGCAGTGAAGCGACAGGCGGGGGTCGGGTAGACCAGTACTTC
>TRBV12-3/TRBV12-4|many|-|TRBJ1-5
CASSKRGDQPQHF
TGTGCCAGCAGTAAGAGGGGGGATCAGCCCCAGCATTTT
>TRBV6-4|few|TRBD1|TRBJ1-1
CASSAQGGETEAFF
TGTGCCAGCAGTGCCCAGGGGGGCGAGACTGAAGCTTTCTTT
>TRBV6-1|many|-|TRBJ2-1
CASSITGSSYNEQFF
TGTGCCAGCAGTATAACTGGGAGCTCCTACAATGAGCAGTTCTTC
>TRBV11-2|-|-|TRBJ2-7
CASSWDFYEQYF
TGTGCCAGCAGTTGGGATTTCTACGAGCAGTACTTC
>TRBV12-3/TRBV12-4|-|TRBD2|TRBJ2-1
CASTGGPNNEQFF
TGTGCCAGCACGGGGGGGCCCAACAATGAGCAGTTCTTC
>TRBV15|-|-|TRBJ1-4
CATSRDKGEKLFF
TGTGCCACCAGCAGAGATAAGGGTGAAAAACTGTTTTTT
>TRBV27|-|TRBD1|TRBJ1-4
CASSQTGTGEGKLFF
TGTGCCAGCAGCCAAACCGGGACAGGGGAGGGAAAACTGTTTTTT
>TRBV27|few|-|TRBJ2-5
CASSLGGGVETQYF
TGTGCCAGCAGTTTAGGAGGAGGGGTAGAGACCCAGTACTTC
>TRBV7-2|-|-|TRBJ1-5
CASSLNYYSNQPQHF
TGTGCCAGCAGCTTAAACTACTATAGCAATCAGCCCCAGCATTTT
>TRBV6-6|many|TRBD1|TRBJ2-1
CASSYFSMGQSYNEQFF
TGTGCCAGCAGTTACTTCTCGATGGGACAGTCCTACAATGAGCAGTTCTTC
>TRBV11-1|-|-|TRBJ1-3
CASSLGLGLTGNTIYF
TGTGCCAGCAGCTTAGGTCTGGGGTTAACTGGAAACACCATATATTTT
>TRBV6-1|many|-|TRBJ1-2
CASTPGTTYGYTF
TGTGCCAGCACCCCGGGGACAACCTATGGCTACACCTTC
>TRBV18|many|TRBD2|TRBJ2-7
CASRGSGVYEQYF
TGTGCCAGCCGGGGCAGCGGGGTCTACGAGCAGTACTTC
>TRBV7-9|many|TRBD1|TRBJ2-7
CASSKTGPSSYEQYF
TGTGCCAGCAGCAAGACAGGGCCGAGCTCCTACGAGCAGTACTTC
>TRBV20-1|many|-|TRBJ2-3
CSAPGRSTDTQYF
TGCAGTGCGCCCGGGCGGAGCACAGATACGCAGTATTTT
>TRBV29-1|-|-|TRBJ2-7
CSVETGTGYEQYF
TGCAGCGTTGAGACAGGGACTGGCTACGAGCAGTACTTC
>TRBV15|many|-|TRBJ2-5
CATSRDPGSETQYF
TGTGCCACCAGCAGAGATCCCGGCTCAGAGACCCAGTACTTC
>TRBV4-1|many|-|TRBJ2-5
CASSQDQGRKETQYF
TGCGCCAGCAGCCAAGATCAGGGACGGAAGGAGACCCAGTACTTC
>TRBV3-1|many|-|TRBJ1-2
CASSQEGGRRGYGYTF
TGTGCCAGCAGCCAAGAAGGAGGAAGGAGGGGATATGGCTACACCTTC
>TRBV4-1|-|TRBD1|TRBJ2-7
CASSQQTGAPYEQYF
TGCGCCAGCAGCCAGCAGACAGGGGCTCCCTACGAGCAGTACTTC
>TRBV20-1|few|-|TRBJ2-7
CSARQSGLDEQYF
TGCAGTGCTAGGCAGTCTGGGCTCGACGAGCAGTACTTC
>TRBV9|many|-|TRBJ2-5
CASSGGRGETQYF
TGTGCCAGCAGCGGGGGGAGAGGAGAGACCCAGTACTTC
>TRBV3-1|-|-|TRBJ1-3
CASTSGGGAGNTIYF
TGTGCCAGCACCTCCGGGGGAGGGGCTGGAAACACCATATATTTT
>TRBV15|many|-|TRBJ1-4
CATSREGGAQEKLFF
TGTGCCACCAGCAGAGAAGGAGGGGCACAGGAAAAACTGTTTTTT
>TRBV29-1|-|-|TRBJ1-1
CSVVRERGTEAFF
TGCAGCGTTGTCAGGGAGAGAGGCACTGAAGCTTTCTTT
>TRBV10-3|many|-|TRBJ1-5
CAISESNSQPQHF
TGTGCCATCAGTGAGTCGAATAGTCAGCCCCAGCATTTT
>TRBV28|many|-|TRBJ1-5
CASSPYGESGWGGQPQHF
TGTGCCAGCAGTCCCTACGGGGAGTCGGGTTGGGGCGGGCAGCCCCAGCATTTT
>TRBV2|many|TRBD1|TRBJ2-5
CASSEGRDRGQETQYF
TGTGCCAGCAGTGAAGGCCGGGACAGGGGCCAGGAGACCCAGTACTTC
>TRBV14|many|-|TRBJ2-5
CASSQEIRAGRETQYF
TGTGCCAGCAGCCAAGAGATCCGAGCAGGGCGGGAGACCCAGTACTTC
>TRBV20-1|many|TRBD2|TRBJ2-5
CSARDALEPSGYQETQYF
TGCAGTGCTAGAGATGCCCTAGAGCCTAGCGGATACCAAGAGACCCAGTACTTC
>TRBV28|many|TRBD1|TRBJ1-5
CASSWTGERQPQHF
TGTGCCAGCAGTTGGACAGGGGAACGGCAGCCCCAGCATTTT
>TRBV12-3/TRBV12-4|many|-|TRBJ2-7
CASSLAGHQYF
TGTGCCAGCAGTTTAGCGGGACATCAGTACTTC
>TRBV9|few|-|TRBJ2-2
CASSPGGMNTGELFF
TGTGCCAGCAGCCCAGGGGGGATGAACACCGGGGAGCTGTTTTTT
>TRBV5-8|many|-|TRBJ2-4
CASSLVESKNIQYF
TGTGCCAGCAGCTTGGTAGAGTCCAAAAACATTCAGTACTTC
>TRBV20-1|-|-|TRBJ1-3
CSARGVGTTGNTIYF
TGCAGTGCTAGAGGTGTGGGGACAACGGGAAACACCATATATTTT
>TRBV20-1|many|TRBD1|TRBJ1-4
CSARAQGTGGRNEKLFF
TGCAGTGCTAGAGCCCAGGGAACAGGGGGTCGAAATGAAAAACTGTTTTTT
>TRBV12-3/TRBV12-4|-|-|TRBJ1-2
CASSSTYSAANYGYTF
TGTGCCAGCAGCTCTACCTACAGCGCAGCTAACTATGGCTACACCTTC
>TRBV6-2/TRBV6-3|-|-|TRBJ1-4
CASSYSLRGNEKLFF
TGTGCCAGCAGTTACTCCCTCAGGGGTAATGAAAAACTGTTTTTT
>TRBV27|many|-|TRBJ1-5
CASSLGGTNQPQHF
TGTGCCAGCAGTTTGGGGGGTACCAATCAGCCCCAGCATTTT
>TRBV20-1|many|-|TRBJ2-1
CSARDPASAYNEQFF
TGCAGTGCTAGAGATCCGGCTAGCGCCTACAATGAGCAGTTCTTC
>TRBV11-1|many|TRBD2|TRBJ2-1
CASSTSGTSGTHNEQFF
TGTGCCAGCAGCACTTCCGGGACTAGCGGGACTCACAATGAGCAGTTCTTC
>TRBV6-1|few|-|TRBJ2-2
CASSEGNTGELFF
TGTGCCAGCAGTGAGGGGAACACCGGGGAGCTGTTTTTT
>TRBV11-3|many|TRBD2|TRBJ2-1
CASSPLSGSSYNEQFF
TGTGCCAGCTCTCCCCTCAGCGGGAGCTCCTACAATGAGCAGTTCTTC
>TRBV15|many|-|TRBJ1-1
CATGTGLGTEAFF
TGTGCCACCGGAACGGGGCTTGGGACTGAAGCTTTCTTT